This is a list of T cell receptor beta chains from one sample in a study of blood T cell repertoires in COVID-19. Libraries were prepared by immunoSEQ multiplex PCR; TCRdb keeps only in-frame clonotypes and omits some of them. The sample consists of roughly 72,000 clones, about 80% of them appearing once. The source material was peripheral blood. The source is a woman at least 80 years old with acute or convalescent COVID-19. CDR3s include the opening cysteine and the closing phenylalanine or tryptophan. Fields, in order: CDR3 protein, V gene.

CSVRAGGYQETQYF TRBV29-1
CASSYASGSVGNIQYF TRBV6-6
CASSFHKNEKLFF TRBV5-6
CASSQGLAGAGEQFF TRBV4-1
CASSLVGRAADTQYF TRBV5-6
CASSLRLDEQYF TRBV6-2/TRBV6-3
CASSPIGYGYTF TRBV7-8
CASRVAGGQNEQFF TRBV27
CASSDDFNEQFF TRBV2
CASSSRGRRDGYTF TRBV6-5
CASSDSGTSYNEQFF TRBV6-4
CASTKGLAGVGETQYF TRBV6-6
CSASLSDEQFF TRBV20-1
CASSYGGTNTEAFF TRBV6-5
CASSRGTSGRSETQYF TRBV5-1
CASRTSGTDTQYF TRBV18
CATSDPRSGDLQPQHF TRBV24-1
CASSPSPGESYEQYF TRBV7-8
CASRAGGSSYNEQFF TRBV3-1/TRBV3-2
CASSLELAINEQFF TRBV5-1
CASSEGAGGPYEQYF TRBV10-1
CATQRDRDSPLHF TRBV6-4
CASSQTTGGGYGYTF TRBV4-1
CASSEERGTQETQYF TRBV2
CASREGLAGVGETQYF TRBV2
CASSAVAGSYNEQFF TRBV6-4
CASSLGNGYTF TRBV5-1
CASSTLRRRDTDTQYF TRBV11-1
CASMGLAVYNEQFF TRBV25-1
CASSAVETGELFF TRBV10-1
CASSPGVVTDTQYF TRBV5-4
CASSLEQGDIQYF TRBV11-3
CAITDGTSGRYEQFF TRBV10-3
CATSAVTKSSTDTQYF TRBV24-1
CAWSTSGRKSSYEQYF TRBV30
CSGGQGIKETQYF TRBV29-1
CASKMASGGQETQYF TRBV2
CAGGGSYSGDEQFF TRBV6-5
CASSRTSGSYEQYF TRBV9
CASSPQSGRAFWEQFF TRBV19
CASSPLDTQYF TRBV5-8
CASRFGQGGYGYTF TRBV28
CASSIKGTRENEKLFF TRBV19
CASSLPGQGFNEQYF TRBV5-4
CSARTGDGYTF TRBV20-1
CASSLARGGELFF TRBV7-8
CASSPSREAYNEQFF TRBV27
CASSVPRLAGVTGELFF TRBV9
CASSVGTGTNTGELFF TRBV7-7
CSVDGAGGYTGELFF TRBV29-1
CASSRLAGYTGELFF TRBV4-1
CASTLNDRGRNTEAFF TRBV7-2
CASSETPASGRAGTDTQYF TRBV6-1
CASTLNGGGELFF TRBV9